The 28 T cell receptor beta chains below all came from one sample that was sequenced in a study of shared clonotypes between healthy human individuals. Method: immunoSEQ multiplex PCR; TCRdb's copy keeps in-frame clones and lacks some. The data hold 490,000 or so clones, with over 60% observed a single time. The sequenced material came from PBMCs. The receptor source for this set is a woman aged 40 to 50 in good health. Some clones in this sample may be carry-over from other donors' samples.

CDR3 sequence (DNA): TGTGCCAGAAATATTGTGGGCGCCTCCTACAATGAGCAGTTCTTC. As protein: CARNIVGASYNEQFF. This sequence joins TRBV5-3 and TRBJ2-1; no definite D call. TRBV5-3 is an open reading frame whose function is uncertain. This CDR3 is 15 amino acids long. V was pared by 6 bases and J by 0 bases, with 13 bases between.

This chain links TRBV21-1 with TRBJ2-7; the D call TRBD2 from the table was never checked on the DNA. TRBV21-1 constitutes a pseudogene. The CDR3 spans 13 residues. This chain's CDR3 is CASSPREAYEQYF. The CDR3 region has the DNA TGTGCCAGCAGCCCCCGGGAGGCCTACGAGCAGTACTTC.

The chain has TRBV27 and TRBJ1-1; possible D gene TRBD1, 6 bases. This CDR3 has 15 residues. V was trimmed by 0 bases and J by 6 bases, leaving 14 bases between them. The germline gives CDR1 MNHEY, CDR2 SMNVEV (reference sequence). For the CDR3, the DNA is TGTGCCAGCAGTTTATCTCGGGGGCCGGTCCCTGAAGCTTTCTTT. Its protein product is CASSLSRGPVPEAFF.

This clone has ten or more counts. The chain has TRBV5-1 and TRBJ1-2; D is ambiguous. The germline gives CDR1 SGHRS, CDR2 YFSETQ. Trimming removed 0 bases from V and 0 bases from J, with 6 bases in between. The CDR3 consists of 14 residues. CDR3 sequence (DNA): TGCGCCAGCAGCTTGGAGGGTCCTAACTATGGCTACACCTTC. Translation: CASSLEGPNYGYTF. The full variable domain, in which reference TRBV5-1 and TRBJ1-2 provide the parts outside the CDR3, is KAGVTQTPRYLIKTRGQQVTLSCSPISGHRSVSWYQQTPGQGLQFLFEYFSETQRNKGNFPGRFSGRQFSNSRSEMNVSTLELGDSALYLCASSLEGPNYGYTFGSGTRLTVV.

This chain connects TRBV7-9 to TRBJ2-7, with D uncertain. The germline V gene has CDR1 SEHNR and CDR2 FQNEAQ (reference sequence). CDR3 length: 13 residues. V lost 5 bases, J lost 13 bases, and 21 bases lay in between. The DNA of the CDR3 is TGTGCCAGCAGCGCCGCCGGCTCCCGAACAGCCTACTTC. This sequence encodes CASSAAGSRTAYF. Complete variable domain (other parts from reference TRBV7-9 and TRBJ2-7): DTGVSQNPRHKITKRGQNVTFRCDPISEHNRLYWYRQTLGQGPEFLTYFQNEAQLEKSRLLSDRFSAERPKGSFSTLEIQRTEQGDSAMYLCASSAAGSRTAYFGPGTRLTVT.

A word on this clone: One end of the junction is discordant with germline, which a read error may explain. The sample has other DNA sequences that encode this CDR3 too. This chain connects TRBV28 to TRBJ2-3; D unclear. In germline, CDR1 is MDHEN, CDR2 SYDVKM. The CDR3 is made up of 13 amino acids. CDR3 protein: CASSPAGTDTQYF. DNA of the CDR3: TGTGCCAGCAGTCCCGCCGGAACAGATACGCAGTATTTC.

The chain employs TRBV27 and TRBJ2-2, with D uncertain. Germline assignment: CDR1 MNHEY and CDR2 SMNVEV (reference sequence). V was pared by 4 bases and J by 1 base, with 10 bases between. CDR3 length equals 15 residues. The chain's CDR3 is CASSSGSGNTGELFF. CDR3 DNA sequence: TGTGCCAGCAGTTCAGGTTCAGGGAACACCGGGGAGCTGTTTTTT.

CDR3 sequence: CASSPDRGSYEQYF. In DNA form, the CDR3 reads TGTGCCAGCAGCCCTGACAGGGGGTCCTACGAGCAGTACTTC. V gene TRBV6-5 combines with J gene TRBJ2-7, with 9 bases matching TRBD1. J lost 1 base, V lost 6 bases, and 4 bases had no gene match. This CDR3 spans 14 amino acids. Germline CDR1 is MNHEY and CDR2 is SVGAGI.

The J gene is TRBJ1-4, the V gene TRBV28; 9 bases map to TRBD1. The CDR3 has 15 amino acids. Trimming took 3 bases from V and 8 from J; bases not matched to a gene: 7. Germline V gene data show CDR1 as MDHEN and CDR2 as SYDVKM. In DNA form, the CDR3 reads TGTGCCAGCAGTTTCCAGACAGGGGGATCGGAAAAACTGTTTTTT. This gives the protein CASSFQTGGSEKLFF.

The gene calls are TRBV13 and TRBJ1-1; 7 bases map to TRBD1. The CDR3 is 14 residues long. V lost 2 bases, J lost 5 bases, and 5 bases stayed unmatched. The germline V gene encodes CDR1 PRHDT and CDR2 FYEKMQ (reference sequence). CDR3 sequence (DNA): TGTGCCAGCAGCTTACGCAGGGGGGGGACTGAAGCTTTCTTT. Its translation is CASSLRRGGTEAFF.

This chain's CDR3 is CASSFLASGSLTDTQYF. CDR3 bases: TGTGCCAGCAGCTTCTTAGCTAGCGGGAGTCTTACAGATACGCAGTATTTT. The chain couples TRBV5-6 to TRBJ2-3, with 10 bases fitting TRBD2. Trimming cost V 2 bases and J 3 bases; bases outside gene matches: 9. CDR1 is SGHDT, CDR2 YYEEEE, per germline. CDR3 size: 17 residues. Based on the CDR3 plus reference TRBV5-6 and TRBJ2-3, the full variable domain is DAGVTQSPTHLIKTRGQQVTLRCSPKSGHDTVSWYQQALGQGPQFIFQYYEEEERQRGNFPDRFSGHQFPNYSSELNVNALLLGDSALYLCASSFLASGSLTDTQYFGPGTRLTVL.

This clone was recorded a few times. This chain joins TRBV18 and TRBJ1-5; D is possibly TRBD1 (6 bases). The ends were cut back, 2 bases at V and 4 bases at J, with 9 bases in the middle. CDR3 length equals 14 residues. Germline V lookup: CDR1 KGHSH, CDR2 LQKENI. Written as DNA, the CDR3 is TGTGCCAGCTCACCAAGCAGGGGAAATCAGCCCCAGCATTTT. Its protein is CASSPSRGNQPQHF. Variable domain in full (rest from reference TRBV18 and TRBJ1-5): NAGVMQNPRHLVRRRGQEARLRCSPMKGHSHVYWYRQLPEEGLKFMVYLQKENIIDESGMPKERFSAEFPKEGPSILRIQQVVRGDSAAYFCASSPSRGNQPQHFGDGTRLSIL.

This clone was seen a few times. The chain employs TRBV11-2 and TRBJ2-1, with TRBD2 matching 9 bases. Germline values: CDR1 SGHAT, CDR2 FQNNGV. With V trimmed by 2 bases and J by 3 bases, 8 bases remained unmatched. CDR3 length: 17 residues. The CDR3 sequence is CASSLKGGRAYYNEQFF. DNA of the CDR3: TGTGCCAGCAGCTTAAAAGGCGGGAGGGCTTACTACAATGAGCAGTTCTTC.

The chain is built from TRBV29-1 and TRBJ1-5, with D possibly matching TRBD1 (6 bases). Germline-derived CDR1 and CDR2 are SQVTM and ANQGSEA. The CDR3 contains 13 residues. With 3 bases removed from V and 3 bases from J, the gap between germline ends came to 9 bases. CDR3 sequence (DNA): TGCAGCGTTGAGGACAGCCCCAATCAGCCCCAGCATTTT. Encoded protein: CSVEDSPNQPQHF.

The count of this clone is one. The chain recombines TRBV2 with TRBJ2-3; 9 positions agree with TRBD2. Germline V lookup: CDR1 SNHLY, CDR2 FYNNEI. The CDR3 contains 15 residues. V lost 8 bases, J lost 3 bases, and 9 bases stayed unmatched. CDR3 sequence reads: CASRPLAGVTDTQYF. The CDR3 DNA follows: TGTGCCAGCCGTCCCTTAGCGGGAGTAACAGATACGCAGTATTTT.

CDR3 nucleotide sequence: TGCGCCAGCAGCCAAGAGTTTAAGTACGCTCGCACTGAAGCTTTCTTT. Its protein product is CASSQEFKYARTEAFF. This rearrangement joins TRBV4-1 to TRBJ1-1; D gene uncertain. Germline CDR1 and CDR2: MGHRA and YSYEKL. Between the trimmed V and J ends, which lost 0 bases and 4 bases, there was a span of 15 bases. The CDR3 has 16 residues.

This clone was found a few times. This chain joins TRBV6-4 and TRBJ2-1; D not certain. This CDR3 comprises 15 residues. Germline CDR1 reads MRHNA; CDR2 reads SNTAGT. With 0 bases removed from V and 8 bases from J, the gap between germline ends came to 14 bases. CDR3 loop: CASSDSSGSSDEQFF. The CDR3 bases are TGTGCCAGCAGTGACTCGAGTGGTAGTTCGGATGAGCAGTTCTTC.

V is TRBV18 and J is TRBJ2-3, with D perhaps matching TRBD2 (6 bases). Between the trimmed V and J ends, which lost 6 bases and 3 bases, there was a span of 16 bases. The CDR3 extends over 15 amino acids. Germline V gives CDR1 KGHSH, CDR2 LQKENI. CDR3 DNA: TGTGCCAGCTCCCATAGCGGCCCCACGACAGATACGCAGTATTTT. Translating gives CASSHSGPTTDTQYF.

The chain carries TRBV19 and TRBJ1-2; no reliable D call. V lost 4 bases to trimming and J lost 7 bases, with 7 bases between them. The CDR3 is 11 residues long. Germline CDR1 LNHDA, CDR2 SQIVND (reference sequence). The chain's CDR3 is CASSTRSGYTF. CDR3 DNA: TGTGCCAGTAGTACGAGAAGTGGCTACACCTTC.

The chain uses TRBV9 and TRBJ2-1, with D hard to call. Germline CDR1 and CDR2: SGDLS and YYNGEE. The CDR3 consists of 14 residues. The V gene lost 0 bases and the J gene lost 8 bases, with 12 bases spanning the gap. The CDR3 is CASSVVDSTHEQFF. The CDR3 region has the DNA TGTGCCAGCAGCGTAGTGGATAGCACCCATGAGCAGTTCTTC.

The chain uses TRBV15 and TRBJ2-1; D not resolved. The CDR3 runs 17 residues. CDR1 and CDR2 from the germline V gene are LNHNV and YYDKDF (reference sequence). V was trimmed by 1 base and J by 5 bases, leaving 18 bases between them. The CDR3 region is CATSRVGAYRSDNEQFF. The DNA for the CDR3 is TGTGCCACCAGCAGAGTGGGCGCGTACCGTTCGGACAATGAGCAGTTCTTC. Based on the CDR3 plus reference TRBV15 and TRBJ2-1, the full variable domain is DAMVIQNPRYQVTQFGKPVTLSCSQTLNHNVMYWYQQKSSQAPKLLFHYYDKDFNNEADTPDNFQSRRPNTSFCFLDIRSPGLGDTAMYLCATSRVGAYRSDNEQFFGPGTRLTVL.

Remarks on this clone: Relative to the germline gene, one junction end is altered; a read error may explain this. J is TRBJ2-1 and V is TRBV19; TRBD2 matches 11 bases. The CDR3 contains 16 residues. Germline CDR1 LNHDA, CDR2 SQIVND (reference sequence). The DNA for the CDR3 is TGTGCCAGTAGCCTAGCGGGAGGACACCCCTACAGTGAGCAGTTCTTC. Amino acid sequence: CASSLAGGHPYSEQFF.

This chain connects TRBV29-1 to TRBJ2-7; no reliable D call. This CDR3 is built from 12 residues. V gave up 4 bases and J gave up 2 bases, with 9 bases separating them. CDR1 is SQVTM and CDR2 is ANQGSEA in the germline V gene. For the CDR3, the DNA is TGCAGCGTTGGAGTGGTAGCCTACGAGCAGTACTTC. Translating gives CSVGVVAYEQYF.

The chain carries TRBV7-9 and TRBJ1-2; 7 nucleotides match TRBD1. This CDR3 has 15 amino acids. The V gene's germline CDR1 is SEHNR and CDR2 FQNEAQ (reference sequence). After removal of 5 bases from V and 0 bases from J, the junction contained 6 bases not matched to a gene. DNA for the CDR3: TGTGCCAGCAGCCTACCCGGGACAGCTAACTATGGCTACACCTTC. This sequence encodes CASSLPGTANYGYTF.

The V call is TRBV5-1, the J call TRBJ1-1; D not certain. The CDR3 length is 14 residues. CDR1 is SGHRS and CDR2 is YFSETQ in the germline V gene. Deletions cut 0 bases from V and 10 bases from J, with 16 bases between. The CDR3 protein is CASSLDVGSQRAFF. CDR3 sequence (DNA): TGCGCCAGCAGCTTGGATGTTGGAAGTCAAAGAGCTTTCTTT.

In its sample, this clone was seen once. The rearrangement uses TRBV15 and TRBJ2-7; 8 nucleotides line up with TRBD1. Germline V gene data show CDR1 as LNHNV and CDR2 as YYDKDF (reference sequence). V dropped 5 bases and J dropped 7; count of bases not matched to a gene: 10. The CDR3 sequence is 14 residues long. CDR3 amino acids: CATSFGPDREEQYF. Here the CDR3 DNA reads TGTGCCACCAGCTTCGGCCCGGACAGGGAGGAGCAGTACTTC.

This clone has a count of ten or more. The same CDR3 arises from other DNA sequences in this sample as well. The rearrangement uses TRBV5-1 and TRBJ2-7, with TRBD2 identical over 8 bases. Per germline, CDR1 SGHRS and CDR2 YFSETQ. The CDR3 has 15 residues. J gave up 6 bases and V 0 bases, and 8 bases lay outside the gene matches. CDR3 in amino acids: CASSLDGRAGGEQYF. CDR3 nucleotides: TGCGCCAGCAGCTTGGACGGACGCGCGGGGGGCGAGCAGTACTTC. The whole variable domain, filled in from reference TRBV5-1 and TRBJ2-7, reads KAGVTQTPRYLIKTRGQQVTLSCSPISGHRSVSWYQQTPGQGLQFLFEYFSETQRNKGNFPGRFSGRQFSNSRSEMNVSTLELGDSALYLCASSLDGRAGGEQYFGPGTRLTVT.

A word on this clone: This may arise from a read error, as a much more abundant clone is one base away. The V gene is TRBV28, the J gene TRBJ2-5; 7 bases agree with TRBD2. Germline V gene data show CDR1 as MDHEN and CDR2 as SYDVKM. This CDR3 is 13 amino acids long. Trimming took 7 bases from V and 9 from J; bases not matched to a gene: 11. CDR3 DNA: TGTGCCAGCACCTTGGGGAGGGTGGAGGCCCAGTACTTC. This sequence encodes CASTLGRVEAQYF.